This TCR beta chain appears in the sequencing data of a study of blood T cell repertoires in COVID-19. Germline V gene sequence: CDR1 SGHRS, CDR2 YFSETQ. V shed 0 bases, J shed 6 bases, and the junction held 4 bases outside the gene matches. The CDR3 loop spans 15 amino acids. Some clones are missing from TCRdb's copy, which holds only in-frame ones; the method was immunoSEQ multiplex PCR. Of more than 150,000 clones listed, roughly three quarters are singletons. Ten or more counts support this clone. The sample holds other DNA sequences that translate to the same CDR3. Allocation to cohorts depended on clinical history reported by the participants.

The chain carries TRBV5-1 and TRBJ2-1; 9 bases map to TRBD2. Sequenced: PBMCs or T cells enriched from blood (not recorded which). This sequence originates from a man aged 55-75 years who had been exposed to COVID-19. CDR3 nucleotide sequence: TGCGCCAGCAGCTTGGCCGCGGGAGGGGGCAATGAGCAGTTCTTC. Translated, it gives CASSLAAGGGNEQFF.